The rows below give T cell receptor beta chains drawn from one sample of a study of control samples from healthy donors and cancer patients. Sequencing was performed with immunoSEQ multiplex PCR; in TCRdb, only in-frame clones are kept and a portion is missing. This table holds some 150,000 clones, 90% to 95% found once. The specimen was blood. The receptors derive from a woman aged 55-70 years in good health. CDR3s include the opening cysteine and the closing phenylalanine or tryptophan. A D gene is named only where the DNA matches it firmly. Only some rows state a clone size, as once, few, many or a class for expanded clones.

-	TRBV19	TRBJ2-4	-	CASEDRPLAKNIQYF
TRBD1	TRBV10-1	TRBJ1-1	-	CASSESGRGHGDTEAFF
-	TRBV7-8	TRBJ1-4	-	CASSPLVPNEKLFF
-	TRBV7-8	TRBJ2-3	-	CASSLALAWGTDTQYF
TRBD1	TRBV5-4	TRBJ1-2	-	CASSMGQIYGYTF
-	TRBV9	TRBJ1-2	-	CASSVAPGTAIDYGYTF
-	TRBV18	TRBJ1-5	-	CASSPYRDNQPQHF
TRBD1	TRBV5-4	TRBJ1-1	-	CASSKGQGQTEAFF
TRBD1	TRBV9	TRBJ2-2	-	CASSVQQGVAGELFF
TRBD2	TRBV4-3	TRBJ2-7	-	CASSLGLAGAFSYEQYF
-	TRBV30	TRBJ1-2	-	CAWSVQTDYGYTF
-	TRBV7-2	TRBJ1-2	-	CASSLASTEQYAYGYTF
-	TRBV27	TRBJ1-1	once	CASSLYRQTEAFF
-	TRBV5-6	TRBJ1-3	-	CASNRGTGNTIYF
TRBD1	TRBV6-4	TRBJ2-3	-	CASSAGTGVPDTQYF
-	TRBV10-3	TRBJ2-1	once	CAISAQADEQFF
-	TRBV15	TRBJ1-6	-	CATSRGAPINSPLHF
-	TRBV6-2/TRBV6-3	TRBJ1-2	-	CASSSRTVYGYTF
-	TRBV7-9	TRBJ2-3	-	CASSSRGTDTQYF
TRBD1	TRBV3-1/TRBV3-2	TRBJ1-4	-	CASSFRGRAELFF
TRBD1	TRBV3-1/TRBV3-2	TRBJ1-2	once	CASSQEDRQIYGYTF
-	TRBV12-5	TRBJ1-5	few	CATHEYRDQPQHF
TRBD2	TRBV2	TRBJ2-5	-	CASSKGLAGRETQYF
-	TRBV7-7	TRBJ2-2	-	CATSSTVNTGELFF
-	TRBV7-2	TRBJ2-3	once	CASTYPSSTDTQYF
-	TRBV6-5	TRBJ1-6	-	CASALRGNSPLHF
TRBD1	TRBV5-6	TRBJ2-7	-	CASSWPGTGFHEQYF
-	TRBV10-3	TRBJ2-3	-	CATKGSTDTQYF
-	TRBV6-6	TRBJ2-7	-	CASSYTDGSYEQYF
-	TRBV6-2/TRBV6-3	TRBJ1-4	-	CASSIQPGEKLFF
TRBD2	TRBV5-1	TRBJ2-1	-	CASSTGTTYNEQFF
-	TRBV7-2	TRBJ2-2	-	CASSFGPDTGELFF
-	TRBV2	TRBJ2-5	-	CASTAPGTQETQYF
TRBD1	TRBV4-3	TRBJ1-1	-	CASSQAGGRTTEAFF
-	TRBV5-5	TRBJ1-2	-	CASSLGQDYGYTF
-	TRBV3-1/TRBV3-2	TRBJ1-1	-	CASSQGGRGNTEAFF
-	TRBV11-2	TRBJ1-4	-	CASSLDPFGQGRKLFF
-	TRBV19	TRBJ2-3	-	CASSTKGHPRTDTQYF
-	TRBV11-3	TRBJ1-1	-	CASSLDAREGTEAFF
-	TRBV15	TRBJ1-4	-	CATSRELGSPFREKLFF
-	TRBV10-3	TRBJ2-3	-	CAIRATSTDTQYF
-	TRBV7-2	TRBJ2-1	-	CASSFSGDNEQFF
TRBD1	TRBV27	TRBJ1-5	-	CASRGTGTFQPQHF
-	TRBV5-4	TRBJ2-1	-	CASSLFALGGNEQFF
-	TRBV3-1/TRBV3-2	TRBJ2-7	-	CASSQGTAIQYF
-	TRBV24-1	TRBJ2-1	-	CATIGQHEQFF
TRBD2	TRBV5-4	TRBJ2-1	once	CASSFGLRGDEQFF
-	TRBV30	TRBJ1-5	-	CAWSGAGPQPQHF
TRBD1	TRBV19	TRBJ1-4	once	CASRQGTENEKLFF